This TCR beta chain originates from a study of multiple sclerosis patients with progressive multifocal leukoencephalopathy. TCRdb's copy holds only in-frame clones and misses some; the assay was immunoSEQ multiplex PCR. This table has approximately 30,000 clones, 80% to 90% appearing once. Germline loops: CDR1 SGHNT, CDR2 YYREEE (reference sequence). The CDR3 extends over 15 amino acids. V lost 1 base to trimming and J lost 6 bases, with 17 bases between them. As regards this clone: Its target is not known.

Notes on the study in general: Clones expanded at PML were already present before and during natalizumab. At PML onset, no shared TRBV or TRBJ gene usage was seen.

As for time point: time of PML onset. Between roughly 16 and 56 months of natalizumab therapy passed before PML developed in these natalizumab-treated patients. T3 blood samples were collected at the time of PML onset. The chain uses TRBV5-4 and TRBJ2-7; unclear D gene. This receptor was obtained from a woman in her thirties or forties with progressive multifocal leukoencephalopathy. The sample consisted of PBMCs, taken from a patient treated with natalizumab. CDR3: CASSLIGINLGEQYF. The CDR3 coding sequence is TGTGCCAGCAGCTTGATAGGGATCAATCTGGGCGAGCAGTACTTC.